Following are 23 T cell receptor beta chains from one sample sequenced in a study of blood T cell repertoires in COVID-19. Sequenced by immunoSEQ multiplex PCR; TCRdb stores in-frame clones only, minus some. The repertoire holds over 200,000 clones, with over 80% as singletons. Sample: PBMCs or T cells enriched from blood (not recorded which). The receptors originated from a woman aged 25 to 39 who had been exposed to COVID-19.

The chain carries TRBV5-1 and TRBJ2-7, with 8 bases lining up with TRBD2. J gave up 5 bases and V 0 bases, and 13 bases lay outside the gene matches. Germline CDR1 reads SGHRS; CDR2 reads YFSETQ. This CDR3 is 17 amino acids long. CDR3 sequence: CASSLAMTSDRNDEQYF. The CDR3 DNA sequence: TGCGCCAGCAGCTTGGCTATGACTAGCGATCGCAACGACGAGCAGTACTTC. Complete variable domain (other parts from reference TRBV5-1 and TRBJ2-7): KAGVTQTPRYLIKTRGQQVTLSCSPISGHRSVSWYQQTPGQGLQFLFEYFSETQRNKGNFPGRFSGRQFSNSRSEMNVSTLELGDSALYLCASSLAMTSDRNDEQYFGPGTRLTVT.

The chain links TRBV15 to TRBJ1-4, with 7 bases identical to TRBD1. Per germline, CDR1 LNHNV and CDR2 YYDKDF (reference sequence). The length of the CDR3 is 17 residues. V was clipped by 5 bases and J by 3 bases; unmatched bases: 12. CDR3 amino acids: CATSPTGRRSPNEKLFF. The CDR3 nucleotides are TGTGCCACCAGCCCGACAGGGAGACGTTCGCCTAATGAAAAACTGTTTTTT. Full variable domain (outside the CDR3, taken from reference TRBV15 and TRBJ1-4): DAMVIQNPRYQVTQFGKPVTLSCSQTLNHNVMYWYQQKSSQAPKLLFHYYDKDFNNEADTPDNFQSRRPNTSFCFLDIRSPGLGDTAMYLCATSPTGRRSPNEKLFFGSGTQLSVL.

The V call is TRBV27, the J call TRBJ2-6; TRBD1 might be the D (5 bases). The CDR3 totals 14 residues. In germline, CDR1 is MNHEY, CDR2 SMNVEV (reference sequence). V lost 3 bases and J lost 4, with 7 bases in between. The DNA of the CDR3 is TGTGCCAGCAGTTTGACAGTGGGGGCCAACGTCCTGACTTTC. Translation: CASSLTVGANVLTF.

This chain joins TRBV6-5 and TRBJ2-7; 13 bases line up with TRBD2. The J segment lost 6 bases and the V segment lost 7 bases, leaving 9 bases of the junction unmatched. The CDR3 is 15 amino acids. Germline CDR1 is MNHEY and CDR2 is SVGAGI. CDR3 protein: CASTPLAGGHGEQYF. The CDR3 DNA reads TGTGCCAGCACCCCACTAGCGGGAGGGCACGGCGAGCAGTACTTC.

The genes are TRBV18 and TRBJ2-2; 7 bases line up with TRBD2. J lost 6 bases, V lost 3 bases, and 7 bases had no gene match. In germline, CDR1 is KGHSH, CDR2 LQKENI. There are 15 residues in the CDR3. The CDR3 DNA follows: TGTGCCAGCTCACCTGGCGGGAGAAGCTCCGGGGAGCTGTTTTTT. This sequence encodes CASSPGGRSSGELFF.

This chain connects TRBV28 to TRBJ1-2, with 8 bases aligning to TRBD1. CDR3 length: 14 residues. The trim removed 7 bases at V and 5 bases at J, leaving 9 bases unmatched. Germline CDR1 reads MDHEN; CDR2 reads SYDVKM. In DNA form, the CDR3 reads TGTGCCAGCACTCCAGGGGGCGATAAATATGGCTACACCTTC. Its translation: CASTPGGDKYGYTF.

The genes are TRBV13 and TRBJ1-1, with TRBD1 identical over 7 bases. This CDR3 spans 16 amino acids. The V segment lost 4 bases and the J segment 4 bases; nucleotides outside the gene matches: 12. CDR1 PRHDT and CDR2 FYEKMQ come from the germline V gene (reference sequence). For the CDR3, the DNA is TGTGCCAGCAGCTATCGGCGGGACAGTTTACTCACTGAAGCTTTCTTT. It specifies CASSYRRDSLLTEAFF.

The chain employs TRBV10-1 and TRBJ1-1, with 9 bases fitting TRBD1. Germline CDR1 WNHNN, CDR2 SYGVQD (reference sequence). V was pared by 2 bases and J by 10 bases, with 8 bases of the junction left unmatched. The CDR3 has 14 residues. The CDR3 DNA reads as TGCGCCAGCAGTGAGCGGGGACAGGGTCGTCGAGCTTTCTTT. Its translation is CASSERGQGRRAFF.

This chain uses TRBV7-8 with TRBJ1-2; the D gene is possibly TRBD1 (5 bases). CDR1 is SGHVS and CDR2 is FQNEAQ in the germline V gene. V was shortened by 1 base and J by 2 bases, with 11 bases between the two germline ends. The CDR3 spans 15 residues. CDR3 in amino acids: CASSLGAGPNYGYTF. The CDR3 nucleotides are TGTGCCAGCAGCTTAGGGGCAGGGCCCAACTATGGCTACACCTTC.

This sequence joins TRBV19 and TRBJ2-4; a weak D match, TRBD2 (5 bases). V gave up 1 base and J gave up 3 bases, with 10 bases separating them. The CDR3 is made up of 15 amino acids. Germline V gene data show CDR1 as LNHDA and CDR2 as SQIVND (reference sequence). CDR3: CASSIARGNKNIQYF. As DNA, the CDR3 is TGTGCCAGTAGTATAGCTCGGGGAAACAAAAACATTCAGTACTTC.

Written as DNA, the CDR3 is TGTGCCAGCAGCTTAGGGAGGGCCACAGATACGCAGTATTTT. Translating it yields CASSLGRATDTQYF. This rearrangement joins TRBV11-2 to TRBJ2-3, with a possible D match to TRBD2 (6 bases). Germline lookup yields CDR1 SGHAT and CDR2 FQNNGV. Trimming removed 1 base at V and 2 bases at J, with 7 bases between. The CDR3 has 14 amino acids. Together with reference TRBV11-2 and TRBJ2-3, the CDR3 gives the full variable domain: EAGVAQSPRYKIIEKRQSVAFWCNPISGHATLYWYQQILGQGPKLLIQFQNNGVVDDSQLPKDRFSAERLKGVDSTLKIQPAKLEDSAVYLCASSLGRATDTQYFGPGTRLTVL.

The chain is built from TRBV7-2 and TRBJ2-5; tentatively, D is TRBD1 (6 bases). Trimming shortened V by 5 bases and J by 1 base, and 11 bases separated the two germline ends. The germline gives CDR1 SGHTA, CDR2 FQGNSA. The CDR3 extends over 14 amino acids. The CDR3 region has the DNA TGTGCCAGCAGCCGTTCGGACAGCCAAGAGACCCAGTACTTC. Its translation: CASSRSDSQETQYF.

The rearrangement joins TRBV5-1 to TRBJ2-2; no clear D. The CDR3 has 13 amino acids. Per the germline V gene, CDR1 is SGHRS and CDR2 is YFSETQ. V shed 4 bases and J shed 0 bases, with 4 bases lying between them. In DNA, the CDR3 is TGCGCCAGCAGCCCCTCGAACACCGGGGAGCTGTTTTTT. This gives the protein CASSPSNTGELFF.

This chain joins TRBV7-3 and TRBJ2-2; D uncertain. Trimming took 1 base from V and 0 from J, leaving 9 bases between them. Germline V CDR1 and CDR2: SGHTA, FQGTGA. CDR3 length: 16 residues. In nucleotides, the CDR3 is TGTGCCAGCAGCTTAAACCCCCTACCGAACACCGGGGAGCTGTTTTTT. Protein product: CASSLNPLPNTGELFF.

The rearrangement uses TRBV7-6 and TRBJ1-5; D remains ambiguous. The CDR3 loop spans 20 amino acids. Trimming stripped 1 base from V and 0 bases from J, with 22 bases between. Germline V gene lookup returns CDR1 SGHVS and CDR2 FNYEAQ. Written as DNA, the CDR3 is TGTGCCAGCAGCTTAGAGTTGTACAGTCCTCTTACATATAGCAATCAGCCCCAGCATTTT. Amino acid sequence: CASSLELYSPLTYSNQPQHF.

The CDR3 DNA is TGTGCCAGCAATCCGACAGGGCAAGAGACCCAGTACTTC. Protein product: CASNPTGQETQYF. This chain uses TRBV5-6 with TRBJ2-5; 7 nucleotides line up with TRBD1. Trimming removed 6 bases from V and 2 bases from J; junction bases left unmatched: 4. CDR3 length equals 13 residues. Germline assignment: CDR1 SGHDT and CDR2 YYEEEE.

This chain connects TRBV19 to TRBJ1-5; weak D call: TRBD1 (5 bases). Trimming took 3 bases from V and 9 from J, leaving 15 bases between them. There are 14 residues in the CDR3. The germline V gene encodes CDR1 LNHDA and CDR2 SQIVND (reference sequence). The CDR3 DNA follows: TGTGCCAGTAGTATTGGGCAGGGCGAATGGCCCCAGCATTTT. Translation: CASSIGQGEWPQHF. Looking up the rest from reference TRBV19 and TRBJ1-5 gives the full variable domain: DGGITQSPKYLFRKEGQNVTLSCEQNLNHDAMYWYRQDPGQGLRLIYYSQIVNDFQKGDIAEGYSVSREKKESFPLTVTSAQKNPTAFYLCASSIGQGEWPQHFGDGTRLSIL.

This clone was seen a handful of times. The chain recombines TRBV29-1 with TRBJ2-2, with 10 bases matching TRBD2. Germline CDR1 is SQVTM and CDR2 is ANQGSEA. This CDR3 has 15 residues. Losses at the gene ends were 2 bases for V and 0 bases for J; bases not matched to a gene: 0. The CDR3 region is CSVELAGANTGELFF. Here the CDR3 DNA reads TGCAGCGTTGAACTAGCGGGAGCGAACACCGGGGAGCTGTTTTTT.

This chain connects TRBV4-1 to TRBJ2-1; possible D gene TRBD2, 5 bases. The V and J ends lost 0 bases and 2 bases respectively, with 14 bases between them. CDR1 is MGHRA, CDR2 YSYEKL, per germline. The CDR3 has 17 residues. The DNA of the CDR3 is TGCGCCAGCAGCCAAGATTTTTGGGGAGTTCCCTACAATGAGCAGTTCTTC. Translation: CASSQDFWGVPYNEQFF.

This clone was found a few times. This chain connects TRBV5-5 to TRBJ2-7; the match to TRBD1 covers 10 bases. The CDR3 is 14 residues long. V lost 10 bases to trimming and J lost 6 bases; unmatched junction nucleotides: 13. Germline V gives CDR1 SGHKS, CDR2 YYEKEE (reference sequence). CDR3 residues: CAGQRDRGFGEQYF. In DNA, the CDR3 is TGTGCCGGACAACGGGACAGGGGTTTCGGCGAGCAGTACTTC.

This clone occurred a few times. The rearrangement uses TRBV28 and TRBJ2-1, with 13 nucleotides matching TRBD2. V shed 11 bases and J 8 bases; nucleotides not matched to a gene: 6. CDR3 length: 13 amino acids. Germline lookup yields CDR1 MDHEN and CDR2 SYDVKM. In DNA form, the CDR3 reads TGTGCCGGACGGACTAGCGGGAGCTATGAGCAGTTCTTC. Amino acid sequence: CAGRTSGSYEQFF. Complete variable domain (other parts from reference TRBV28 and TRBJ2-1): DVKVTQSSRYLVKRTGEKVFLECVQDMDHENMFWYRQDPGLGLRLIYFSYDVKMKEKGDIPEGYSVSREKKERFSLILESASTNQTSMYLCAGRTSGSYEQFFGPGTRLTVL.

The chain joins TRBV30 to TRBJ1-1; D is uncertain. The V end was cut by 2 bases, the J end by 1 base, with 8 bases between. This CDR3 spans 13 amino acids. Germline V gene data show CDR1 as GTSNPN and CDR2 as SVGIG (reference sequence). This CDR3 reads CAWSWAENTEAFF. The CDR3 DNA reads TGTGCCTGGAGTTGGGCCGAGAACACTGAAGCTTTCTTT.

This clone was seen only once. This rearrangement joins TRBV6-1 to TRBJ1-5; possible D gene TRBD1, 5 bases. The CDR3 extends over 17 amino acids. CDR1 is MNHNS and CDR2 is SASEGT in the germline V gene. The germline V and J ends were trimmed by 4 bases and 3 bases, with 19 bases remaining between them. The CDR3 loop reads CASSGVLKGSFNQPQHF. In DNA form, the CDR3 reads TGTGCCAGCAGTGGGGTGCTTAAGGGGTCTTTCAATCAGCCCCAGCATTTT.